This paragraph reports one T cell receptor (beta chain). Its specificity is not known. The data stem from a study of response to subunit inactivated influenza vaccine. Findings and limits, study-wide: Authors suggested that a seasonal influenza vaccination recruits few new T cells each time.

TCRdb called the RT-PCR reads again in MiXCR, with one record for every CDR3 protein. This table holds roughly 650,000 distinct CDR3 sequences, around 13% found once. V was pared by 0 bases and J by 1 base, with 0 bases of the junction left unmatched. Germline V gene sequence: CDR1 LNHNV, CDR2 YYDKDF (reference sequence). CDR3 size: 15 residues. This clonotype was obtained from a man in his forties or fifties who received an inactivated influenza vaccine. The V gene is TRBV15, the J gene TRBJ2-5; 9 bases align to TRBD2. Sequenced here: PBMCs from blood, sampled roughly 15 days before vaccination. The CDR3 nucleotides are TGTGCCACCAGCAGAGATAGCGGGAGCCAAGAGACCCAGTACTTC. The encoded protein is CATSRDSGSQETQYF.